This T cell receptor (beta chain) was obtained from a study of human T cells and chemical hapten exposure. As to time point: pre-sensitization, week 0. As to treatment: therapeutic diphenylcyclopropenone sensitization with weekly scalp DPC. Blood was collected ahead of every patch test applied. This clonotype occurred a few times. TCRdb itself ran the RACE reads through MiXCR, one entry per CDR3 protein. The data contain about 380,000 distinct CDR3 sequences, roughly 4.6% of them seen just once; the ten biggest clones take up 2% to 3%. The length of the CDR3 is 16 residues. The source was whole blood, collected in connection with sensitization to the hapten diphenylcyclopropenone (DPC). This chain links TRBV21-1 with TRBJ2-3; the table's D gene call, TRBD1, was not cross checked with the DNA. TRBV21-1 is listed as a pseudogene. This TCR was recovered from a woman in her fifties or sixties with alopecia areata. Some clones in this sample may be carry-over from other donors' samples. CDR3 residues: CASSKRTGHSTDTQYF. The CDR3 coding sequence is TGTGCCAGCAGCAAAAGGACAGGTCATAGCACAGATACGCAGTATTTT.